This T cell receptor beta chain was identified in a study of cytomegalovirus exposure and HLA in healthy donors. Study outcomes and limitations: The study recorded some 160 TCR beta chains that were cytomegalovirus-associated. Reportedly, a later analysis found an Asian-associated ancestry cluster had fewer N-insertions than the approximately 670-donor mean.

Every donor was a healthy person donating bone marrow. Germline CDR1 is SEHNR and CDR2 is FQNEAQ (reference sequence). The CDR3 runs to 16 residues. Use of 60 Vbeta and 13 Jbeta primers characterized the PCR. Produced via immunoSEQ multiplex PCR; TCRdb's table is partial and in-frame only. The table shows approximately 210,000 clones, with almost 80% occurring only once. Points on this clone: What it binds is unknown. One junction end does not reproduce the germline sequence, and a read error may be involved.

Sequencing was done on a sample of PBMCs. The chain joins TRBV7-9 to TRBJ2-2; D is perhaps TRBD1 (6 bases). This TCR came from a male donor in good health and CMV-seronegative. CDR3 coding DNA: TGTTCCAGCAGCTCGATTCAGGGGTTGGTCACCGGGGAGCTGTTTTTT. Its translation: CSSSSIQGLVTGELFF. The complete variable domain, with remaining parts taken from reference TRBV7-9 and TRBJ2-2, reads DTGVSQNPRHKITKRGQNVTFRCDPISEHNRLYWYRQTLGQGPEFLTYFQNEAQLEKSRLLSDRFSAERPKGSFSTLEIQRTEQGDSAMYLCSSSSIQGLVTGELFFGEGSRLTVL.